Shown below are 16 T cell receptor beta chains from a single sample sequenced in a study of CD8+ T cells in alopecia areata. Extraction of RNA preceded its reverse transcription into cDNA, which served as the sequencing template. Here immunoSEQ multiplex PCR was the method, and the copy in TCRdb shows in-frame clones only, minus some. The sample lists 110,000 to 150,000 clones, about 60% occurring once. Sequencing was performed on CD4+ T cells sorted from blood, taken at week 0. These receptors were collected from a human donor with alopecia areata.

The chain employs TRBV23-1 and TRBJ2-3; a weak D match, TRBD1 (6 bases). TRBV23-1 is treated as an ORF (open reading frame) with a function not yet certain. V gave up 3 bases and J gave up 5 bases, with 15 bases separating them. The CDR3 totals 15 residues. The chain's CDR3 is CASSHPEGGIDTQYF. DNA of the CDR3: TGCGCCAGCAGTCACCCGGAAGGGGGTATAGATACGCAGTATTTT.

DNA for the CDR3: TGTGCCAGCAGTTCAGTCGGGGGACCCTACGAGCAGTACTTC. Translated, it gives CASSSVGGPYEQYF. The chain is built from TRBV2 and TRBJ2-7, with D possibly matching TRBD2 (6 bases). Germline CDR1 is SNHLY and CDR2 is FYNNEI. The V end lost 5 bases, the J end lost 2 bases, and 13 bases lay between the germline ends. The CDR3 runs 14 residues.

This clone has just a few counts. This sequence joins TRBV27 and TRBJ2-2; D may correspond to TRBD1 or TRBD2 (5 bases each). Germline CDR1 is MNHEY and CDR2 is SMNVEV (reference sequence). The CDR3 totals 16 residues. Deletions cut 6 bases from V and 2 bases from J, with 16 bases between. CDR3 sequence (DNA): TGTGCCAGCAGCCTCCTCGGGACCTTAAACACCGGGGAGCTGTTTTTT. Protein: CASSLLGTLNTGELFF.

The chain uses TRBV5-1 and TRBJ2-2, with a weak D call TRBD2 (5 bases). CDR1 and CDR2 (germline): SGHRS, YFSETQ. Trimming stripped 0 bases from V and 6 bases from J, with 6 bases between. The CDR3 contains 13 residues. CDR3 nucleotide sequence: TGCGCCAGCAGCTTGGTGGGAGCCGGGGAGCTGTTTTTT. Its protein product is CASSLVGAGELFF.

Note on this clone: Other DNA sequences from this sample encode an identical CDR3 as well. The rearrangement links TRBV30 to TRBJ2-1; no clear D gene. V lost 1 base, J lost 6 bases, and 4 bases lay in between. CDR3 size: 11 residues. Germline CDR1 reads GTSNPN; CDR2 reads SVGIG (reference sequence). In DNA form, the CDR3 reads TGTGCCTGGAGTGGACTCAATGAGCAGTTCTTC. Protein: CAWSGLNEQFF.

Here the CDR3 DNA reads TGCGCCAGCAGGACTAGCGGGGGGCACTACAATGAGCAGTTCTTC. Protein product: CASRTSGGHYNEQFF. The chain links TRBV5-1 to TRBJ2-1, with 13 bases that match TRBD2. This CDR3 contains 15 residues. CDR1 and CDR2 (germline): SGHRS, YFSETQ. V dropped 5 bases and J dropped 3; count of bases not matched to a gene: 2.

This clone was seen only once. The V call is TRBV30, the J call TRBJ2-1, with a possible D match to TRBD2 (5 bases). The germline V and J ends were trimmed by 0 bases and 15 bases, with 12 bases remaining between them. The CDR3 runs 11 residues. Per germline, CDR1 GTSNPN and CDR2 SVGIG (reference sequence). CDR3 sequence (DNA): TGTGCCTGGAGTGTAGGGCTAGCTCGGTTCTTC. Protein sequence: CAWSVGLARFF.

V and J are TRBV7-2 and TRBJ2-3; the D call may be TRBD1 or TRBD2 (6 bases each). The CDR3 is made up of 15 amino acids. The V gene's germline CDR1 is SGHTA and CDR2 FQGNSA. Trimming cost V 10 bases and J 0 bases, with 17 bases left between them. CDR3 loop: CATQRGGPSTDTQYF. The DNA for the CDR3 is TGTGCCACCCAGCGAGGGGGGCCGAGCACAGATACGCAGTATTTT.

The V gene is TRBV5-1, the J gene TRBJ1-1, with D unclear. Germline V CDR1 and CDR2: SGHRS, YFSETQ. The ends were cut back, 0 bases at V and 1 base at J, with 7 bases in the middle. This CDR3 is 14 amino acids long. CDR3 DNA sequence: TGCGCCAGCAGCTTGGGGCCGGGGAACACTGAAGCTTTCTTT. Amino acid sequence: CASSLGPGNTEAFF.

The rearrangement joins TRBV7-2 to TRBJ2-3; TRBD2 might be the D (6 bases). The CDR3 extends over 14 amino acids. CDR1 SGHTA and CDR2 FQGNSA come from the germline V gene. V was clipped by 3 bases and J by 4 bases, with 11 bases between them. The CDR3, as DNA: TGTGCCAGCAGCTTCTCTAGCGATTCAGATACGCAGTATTTT. Residues: CASSFSSDSDTQYF.

With regard to this clone: This specimen includes other DNA sequences encoding the same CDR3. J is TRBJ2-5 and V is TRBV7-2; 9 nucleotides match TRBD2. The CDR3 totals 15 residues. The germline V gene encodes CDR1 SGHTA and CDR2 FQGNSA. The trim removed 6 bases at V and 5 bases at J, leaving 10 bases unmatched. CDR3 sequence (DNA): TGTGCCAGCAGTTTTGCGGGGGGGCCGCGGGAGACCCAGTACTTC. It yields the protein CASSFAGGPRETQYF.

This clone was recorded at least ten times. This sequence joins TRBV7-9 and TRBJ1-6; D gene ambiguous. Germline loops: CDR1 SEHNR, CDR2 FQNEAQ (reference sequence). V lost 1 base and J lost 4, with 5 bases in between. The CDR3 contains 14 residues. The CDR3 DNA reads as TGTGCCAGCAGCTTAGAACAGTATAATTCACCCCTCCACTTT. Its protein is CASSLEQYNSPLHF.

The CDR3 sequence is CASSEGSPDTQYF. The CDR3 region has the DNA TGTGCCAGCAGTGAAGGGAGCCCAGATACGCAGTATTTT. This chain uses TRBV25-1 with TRBJ2-3, with TRBD2 as a possible D gene (5 bases). The CDR3 extends over 13 amino acids. In germline, CDR1 is MGHDK, CDR2 SYGVNS. V was shortened by 2 bases and J by 4 bases, with 7 bases between the two germline ends.

The rearrangement joins TRBV4-1 to TRBJ1-5; D perhaps matches TRBD1 (5 bases). The CDR3 consists of 14 residues. The ends were cut back, 0 bases at V and 3 bases at J, with 6 bases in the middle. Germline V CDR1 and CDR2: MGHRA, YSYEKL. CDR3 region: CASSQDGTNQPQHF. The CDR3 DNA sequence: TGCGCCAGCAGCCAAGATGGGACCAATCAGCCCCAGCATTTT.

The CDR3 DNA follows: TGCGCCAGCAGCTGGACCGGGACTAGTAGGACCCGAGATACGCAGTATTTT. This gives the protein CASSWTGTSRTRDTQYF. V and J are TRBV5-1 and TRBJ2-3; 8 nucleotides line up with TRBD2. Germline assignment: CDR1 SGHRS and CDR2 YFSETQ. There are 17 residues in the CDR3. V shed 3 bases and J 5 bases; nucleotides not matched to a gene: 14.

This clone turned up a few times. The V and J genes are TRBV7-9 and TRBJ2-1; 10 nucleotides line up with TRBD2. The CDR3 extends over 16 amino acids. V gave up 0 bases and J gave up 5 bases; unmatched junction bases: 4. Germline CDR1 reads SEHNR; CDR2 reads FQNEAQ (reference sequence). CDR3 coding DNA: TGTGCCAGCAGCTTAGCGCTAGCGGGAGCCAACAATGAGCAGTTCTTC. Translated, it gives CASSLALAGANNEQFF.